These T cell receptor beta chains were read from a single sample in a study of blood T cells in healthy people across ages. In TCRdb, the 5' RACE reads were re-called with MiXCR into one record per CDR3 protein. This repertoire shows 600,000 to 800,000 distinct CDR3 sequences, roughly 21% found once; its top ten account for under 4%. Sequencing input: blood. The source is a man between 65 and 85 years old in good health. Both conserved end residues are part of each CDR3. Each record gives: CDR3 protein, CDR3 DNA, J gene, V gene, clone size, D gene. D genes are given only for firm matches. Some rows mark clone size as missing; the rest say once, few, many or name a class of expanded clone.

CDR3aa: CSAALPGGSEQYF
CDR3nt: TGCAGTGCTGCTCTACCGGGAGGCTCCGAGCAGTACTTC
j_gene: TRBJ2-7
v_gene: TRBV20-1
abundance: few
d_gene: TRBD2

CDR3aa: CASSLAGPGSNYGYIF
CDR3nt: TGCGCCAGCAGCTTGGCCGGGCCAGGGTCGAACTATGGCTACATCTTC
j_gene: TRBJ1-2
v_gene: TRBV5-1
abundance: -
d_gene: -

CDR3aa: CASSPWDRYNEQFF
CDR3nt: TGTGCCAGCAGCCCTTGGGACAGGTACAATGAGCAGTTCTTC
j_gene: TRBJ2-1
v_gene: TRBV9
abundance: few
d_gene: TRBD1

CDR3aa: CASSYRRQAPETQYF
CDR3nt: TGTGCCAGCAGTTACCGAAGACAGGCCCCAGAGACCCAGTACTTC
j_gene: TRBJ2-5
v_gene: TRBV6-6
abundance: few
d_gene: -

CDR3aa: CASSSTRGYEQYF
CDR3nt: TGTGCCAGCAGTTCAACCCGGGGTTACGAGCAGTACTTC
j_gene: TRBJ2-7
v_gene: TRBV12-3/TRBV12-4
abundance: -
d_gene: -

CDR3aa: CASSTPRGAGEQFF
CDR3nt: TGTGCCAGCAGTACCCCCCGCGGGGCAGGTGAGCAGTTCTTC
j_gene: TRBJ2-1
v_gene: TRBV6-5
abundance: few
d_gene: -

CDR3aa: CSARDLMQSDTQYF
CDR3nt: TGCAGTGCTAGAGATCTTATGCAGTCAGATACGCAGTATTTT
j_gene: TRBJ2-3
v_gene: TRBV20-1
abundance: few
d_gene: -

CDR3aa: CASRSGNVDTQYF
CDR3nt: TGTGCCAGTCGTAGCGGGAATGTAGATACGCAGTATTTT
j_gene: TRBJ2-3
v_gene: TRBV19
abundance: few
d_gene: TRBD2

CDR3aa: CASSLDVFPGTDTQYF
CDR3nt: TGCGCCAGCAGCTTGGATGTTTTTCCGGGGACAGATACGCAGTATTTT
j_gene: TRBJ2-3
v_gene: TRBV5-1
abundance: few
d_gene: -

CDR3aa: CASSYRTGYPNYEQYF
CDR3nt: TGTGCCAGCAGTTATCGGACAGGATACCCAAACTACGAGCAGTACTTC
j_gene: TRBJ2-7
v_gene: TRBV12-3/TRBV12-4
abundance: -
d_gene: TRBD1

CDR3aa: CSAEVGTEYGYTF
CDR3nt: TGCAGCGCCGAGGTCGGGACTGAATATGGCTACACCTTC
j_gene: TRBJ1-2
v_gene: TRBV29-1
abundance: few
d_gene: -

CDR3aa: CASSLTTYGLAGVNSYEQYF
CDR3nt: TGTGCCAGCAGCTTAACGACCTACGGACTAGCGGGAGTAAATTCCTACGAGCAGTACTTC
j_gene: TRBJ2-7
v_gene: TRBV7-8
abundance: -
d_gene: TRBD2

CDR3aa: CASSQGTGGRSGNTIYF
CDR3nt: TGTGCCAGCAGTCAGGGGACAGGGGGCCGGTCTGGAAACACCATATATTTT
j_gene: TRBJ1-3
v_gene: TRBV6-1
abundance: -
d_gene: TRBD1

CDR3aa: CASSQPQGHEQYF
CDR3nt: TGTGCCAGCAGCCAACCACAGGGCCACGAGCAGTACTTC
j_gene: TRBJ2-7
v_gene: TRBV3-1
abundance: many
d_gene: -

CDR3aa: CASSQEPPSGRATGELFF
CDR3nt: TGCGCCAGCAGCCAAGAACCCCCGAGCGGGAGGGCCACCGGGGAGCTGTTTTTT
j_gene: TRBJ2-2
v_gene: TRBV4-3
abundance: -
d_gene: TRBD2

CDR3aa: CASSLLASGITNEQFF
CDR3nt: TGTGCCAGCAGCTTATTGGCTAGCGGGATAACAAATGAGCAGTTCTTC
j_gene: TRBJ2-1
v_gene: TRBV7-9
abundance: few
d_gene: TRBD2

CDR3aa: CASKETGSYEQYF
CDR3nt: TGTGCCAGCAAAGAGACAGGCTCCTACGAGCAGTACTTC
j_gene: TRBJ2-7
v_gene: TRBV6-1
abundance: -
d_gene: -

CDR3aa: CASSPTAGVQETQYF
CDR3nt: TGCGCCAGCAGCCCGACAGCGGGAGTCCAAGAGACCCAGTACTTC
j_gene: TRBJ2-5
v_gene: TRBV5-1
abundance: -
d_gene: TRBD2

CDR3aa: CASSQRGQGDNSPLHF
CDR3nt: TGTGCCAGCAGCCAAAGGGGACAGGGAGATAATTCACCCCTCCACTTT
j_gene: TRBJ1-6
v_gene: TRBV14
abundance: -
d_gene: TRBD1

CDR3aa: CASSFVSLAGPGEQYF
CDR3nt: TGTGCCAGCAGCTTCGTTAGTCTAGCGGGACCTGGGGAGCAGTACTTC
j_gene: TRBJ2-7
v_gene: TRBV5-4
abundance: -
d_gene: TRBD2

CDR3aa: CASRTPAGETQYF
CDR3nt: TGTGCCAGTAGGACTCCGGCGGGGGAGACCCAGTACTTC
j_gene: TRBJ2-5
v_gene: TRBV19
abundance: many
d_gene: -

CDR3aa: CSAMGAGGKQETQYF
CDR3nt: TGCAGTGCTATGGGAGCGGGAGGGAAACAAGAGACCCAGTACTTC
j_gene: TRBJ2-5
v_gene: TRBV20-1
abundance: -
d_gene: TRBD2

CDR3aa: CASRYRGTPTERQYF
CDR3nt: TGTGCCAGCAGGTATCGAGGGACCCCAACAGAGAGGCAGTATTTT
j_gene: TRBJ2-3
v_gene: TRBV2
abundance: -
d_gene: -